This TCR beta chain was sequenced in a study of CD8+ T cells in alopecia areata. Extraction and reverse transcription of RNA yielded cDNA as the sequencing template. This table comes from immunoSEQ multiplex PCR, and its TCRdb copy is limited to in-frame clones, with some not included. The table lists a few hundred thousand clones, around two fifths of them singletons. Study results and caveats: Numerous clones, expanded in lesions, remained in scalp and blood during tofacitinib.

The length of the CDR3 is 14 residues. Losses at the gene ends were 5 bases for V and 4 bases for J; bases not matched to a gene: 3. Germline V lookup: CDR1 SEHNR, CDR2 FQNEAQ (reference sequence). This clone was seen only a few times. Its antigen is unknown. This sample's treatment: oral pan-JAK inhibitor, 5-10 mg twice daily. Alopecia areata patients had lesional scalp punch biopsies and peripheral blood taken from them. The specimen comprised CD4+ T cells sorted from blood, sampled at approximately week 31, from a patient treated with tofacitinib. This TCR came from a human donor with alopecia areata. The genes are TRBV7-9 and TRBJ1-1; 11 nucleotides align to TRBD1. The CDR3 reads CASSAGTGGTEAFF. CDR3 nucleotides: TGTGCCAGCAGCGCAGGGACAGGGGGCACTGAAGCTTTCTTT. The full variable domain, completed using reference TRBV7-9 and TRBJ1-1, is DTGVSQNPRHKITKRGQNVTFRCDPISEHNRLYWYRQTLGQGPEFLTYFQNEAQLEKSRLLSDRFSAERPKGSFSTLEIQRTEQGDSAMYLCASSAGTGGTEAFFGQGTRLTVV.